Listed below are T cell receptor beta chains from one sample, sequenced in a study of blood T cell repertoires in COVID-19. Data came from immunoSEQ multiplex PCR; TCRdb stores just in-frame clones and leaves some out. The sample lists some 300,000 clones, 90% to 95% occurring once. The sample comprised PBMCs or T cells enriched from blood (not recorded which). Every receptor here comes from a woman aged 25-40 years who had been exposed to COVID-19. The CDR3 runs from the conserved cysteine through the conserved F or W. A D gene is named only where the DNA matches it firmly. Clone sizes are given selectively: once, few, many, or a class where the clone is expanded.

d_call,v_call,j_call,clone_size,cdr3_aa,cdr3_nt
NA,TRBV7-6,TRBJ1-5,NA,CASSPGPGEGQPQHF,TGTGCCAGCAGCCCAGGTCCCGGAGAGGGTCAGCCCCAGCATTTT
NA,TRBV10-3,TRBJ1-2,few,CAIRLAGADGYTF,TGTGCCATCAGATTGGCGGGGGCAGATGGCTACACCTTC
NA,TRBV4-3,TRBJ2-7,NA,CASSQAWGGTPNEQYF,TGCGCCAGCAGCCAAGCCTGGGGCGGGACTCCAAACGAGCAGTACTTC
NA,TRBV6-5,TRBJ1-2,NA,CASSPGRQRGYTF,TGTGCCAGCAGTCCCGGCCGACAGAGGGGCTACACCTTC
NA,TRBV4-1,TRBJ1-1,few,CASSRDIFVEAFF,TGCGCCAGCAGCCGGGACATTTTTGTGGAAGCTTTCTTT
NA,TRBV24-1,TRBJ2-2,NA,CATSDSTVTGELFF,TGTGCCACCAGTGATTCGACAGTCACCGGGGAGCTGTTTTTT
TRBD2,TRBV10-3,TRBJ2-3,NA,CAISGSGNTDTQYF,TGTGCCATCAGCGGCAGCGGGAACACAGATACGCAGTATTTT
TRBD1,TRBV18,TRBJ1-2,NA,CASSPVGQAGNYGYTF,TGTGCCAGCTCACCGGTCGGACAGGCCGGGAACTATGGCTACACCTTC
TRBD1,TRBV19,TRBJ1-1,NA,CASSLQGRDTEAFF,TGTGCCAGTAGCCTACAGGGGCGGGACACTGAAGCTTTCTTT
TRBD1,TRBV7-8,TRBJ1-2,NA,CASSLARDRGNYGYTF,TGTGCCAGCAGCTTAGCGAGGGACAGGGGTAACTATGGCTACACCTTC
TRBD2,TRBV19,TRBJ2-3,NA,CASRTGTSGGADTQYF,TGTGCCAGTAGAACCGGGACTAGCGGGGGAGCAGATACGCAGTATTTT
NA,TRBV11-2,TRBJ2-7,NA,CASTPPRRGSYEQYF,TGTGCCAGCACCCCCCCCCGCCGGGGCTCCTACGAGCAGTACTTC
NA,TRBV7-2,TRBJ1-2,NA,CASSLGVGRYTF,TGTGCCAGCAGCTTAGGTGTCGGTCGCTACACCTTC
TRBD2,TRBV11-2,TRBJ2-7,once,CASSFSGGAEYEQYF,TGTGCCAGCAGTTTTAGCGGGGGGGCGGAGTACGAGCAGTACTTC
NA,TRBV15,TRBJ1-5,NA,CATSSEATKLYSNQPQHF,TGTGCCACCAGCTCCGAGGCGACCAAACTTTATAGCAATCAGCCCCAGCATTTT
TRBD1,TRBV2,TRBJ2-3,once,CASTMDRGTDTQYF,TGTGCCAGCACTATGGACAGGGGGACAGATACGCAGTATTTT
NA,TRBV6-5,TRBJ2-7,NA,CASSYSQAFSYEQYF,TGTGCCAGCAGTTACTCACAGGCATTCTCCTACGAGCAGTACTTC
TRBD1,TRBV5-4,TRBJ1-2,NA,CASSLKGTGGSGYTF,TGTGCCAGCAGCTTGAAGGGGACAGGGGGCTCTGGCTACACCTTC
NA,TRBV27,TRBJ1-2,NA,CASSLSGGYGYTF,TGTGCCAGCAGTTTATCCGGGGGGTATGGCTACACCTTC
TRBD1,TRBV19,TRBJ1-3,NA,CASSPRTGRALGNTIYF,TGTGCCAGTAGTCCACGGACAGGGCGAGCTCTGGGAAACACCATATATTTT
NA,TRBV5-4,TRBJ1-5,NA,CASSVDGLRANQPQHF,TGTGCCAGCAGTGTGGACGGACTTAGAGCCAATCAGCCCCAGCATTTT
TRBD2,TRBV3-1/TRBV3-2,TRBJ2-7,NA,CASSLGLASGPWDEQYF,TGTGCCAGCAGCCTTGGCTTGGCTAGCGGGCCTTGGGACGAGCAGTACTTC
TRBD1,TRBV11-1,TRBJ1-4,NA,CASSRTGVNEKLFF,TGTGCCAGCAGCCGGACAGGGGTGAATGAAAAACTGTTTTTT
NA,TRBV7-9,TRBJ1-3,NA,CASSLQGFAGNTIYF,TGTGCCAGCAGCTTACAGGGATTCGCTGGAAACACCATATATTTT
NA,TRBV29-1,TRBJ2-2,NA,CSVEVSAGELFF,TGCAGCGTTGAGGTTAGCGCCGGGGAGCTGTTTTTT
NA,TRBV7-8,TRBJ1-5,NA,CASSPLRDTNQPQHF,TGTGCCAGCAGCCCCCTGAGGGATACAAATCAGCCCCAGCATTTT
NA,TRBV19,TRBJ2-3,NA,CASSSERDTQYF,TGTGCCAGTAGTAGCGAGCGGGATACGCAGTATTTT
NA,TRBV7-2,TRBJ1-1,NA,CASSLAPRREPFF,TGTGCCAGCAGCTTAGCCCCCCGTCGGGAGCCTTTCTTT
TRBD1,TRBV14,TRBJ1-1,NA,CASSGGTGAGAFF,TGTGCCAGCAGTGGGGGGACAGGGGCGGGAGCTTTCTTT
NA,TRBV7-8,TRBJ2-7,NA,CASSLDPSGGSSYEQYF,TGTGCCAGCAGCTTAGACCCTTCCGGGGGAAGCTCCTACGAGCAGTACTTC